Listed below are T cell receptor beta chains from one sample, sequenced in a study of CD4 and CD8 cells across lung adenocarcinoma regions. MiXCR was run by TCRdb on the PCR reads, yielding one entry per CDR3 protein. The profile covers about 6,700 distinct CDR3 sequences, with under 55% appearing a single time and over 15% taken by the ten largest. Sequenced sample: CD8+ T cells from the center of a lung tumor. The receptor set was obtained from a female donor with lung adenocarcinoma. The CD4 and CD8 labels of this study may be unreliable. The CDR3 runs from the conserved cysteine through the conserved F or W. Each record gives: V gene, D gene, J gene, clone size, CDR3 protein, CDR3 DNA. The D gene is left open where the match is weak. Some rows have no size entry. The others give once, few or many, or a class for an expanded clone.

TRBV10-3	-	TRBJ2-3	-	CATGSVGGDPDTQYF	TGTGCCACGGGCTCAGTAGGGGGGGACCCAGATACGCAGTACTTT
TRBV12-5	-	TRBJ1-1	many	CASGEGWRTEAFF	TGTGCTAGTGGGGAGGGGTGGCGGACTGAAGCTTTCTTT
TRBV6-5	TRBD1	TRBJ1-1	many	CASSYWTGSTEAFF	TGTGCCAGCAGTTACTGGACAGGTTCCACTGAAGCTTTCTTT
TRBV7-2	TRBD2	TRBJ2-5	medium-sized	CASSPGGTIRRETQYF	TGTGCCAGCAGCCCGGGGGGGACTATAAGGAGGGAGACCCAGTACTTC
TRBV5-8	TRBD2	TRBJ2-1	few	CASSLFSGSSYNEQFF	TGTGCCAGCAGCTTGTTTAGCGGGAGCTCCTACAATGAGCAGTTCTTC
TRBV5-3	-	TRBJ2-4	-	CGVSGLRCKNTQYF	TGTGGCGTCTCGGGGCTGCGCTGCAAAAACACGCAGTACTTC
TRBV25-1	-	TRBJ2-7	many	CASSEPYPGEQYF	TGTGCCAGCAGTGAACCCTACCCGGGTGAGCAGTACTTC
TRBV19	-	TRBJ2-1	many	CASSIIGGVSEQFF	TGTGCCAGTAGTATTATAGGTGGGGTTAGTGAGCAGTTCTTC
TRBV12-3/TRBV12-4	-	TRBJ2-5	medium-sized	CASKGPGETQYF	TGTGCCAGCAAGGGTCCTGGGGAGACCCAGTACTTC
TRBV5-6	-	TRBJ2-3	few	CASSLVRDTQYF	TGTGCCAGCAGCTTGGTTCGGGATACGCAGTATTTT
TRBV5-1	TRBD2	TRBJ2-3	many	CASSLGTLGSGGRDTQYF	TGCGCCAGCAGCTTAGGGACCCTGGGTAGCGGGGGAAGAGATACGCAGTATTTT
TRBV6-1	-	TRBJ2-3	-	CASSRDAAGASTDTQYF	TGTGCCAGCAGCCGGGACGCAGCGGGCGCCAGCACAGATACGCAGTATTTT
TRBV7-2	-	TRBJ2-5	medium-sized	CASSLAVRETQYF	TGTGCCAGCAGCTTAGCGGTGAGAGAGACCCAGTACTTC
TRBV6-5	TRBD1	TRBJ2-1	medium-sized	CASSPPGQGANEQFF	TGTGCCAGCAGTCCACCGGGACAGGGGGCTAATGAGCAGTTCTTC
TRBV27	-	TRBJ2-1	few	CASSSPGLVYNEQLF	TGTGCCAGCTCTTCACCGGGACTGGTATACAATGAGCAGTTATTC
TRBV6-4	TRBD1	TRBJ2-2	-	CASSPGTGGDTGALYF	TGTGCCAGCAGTCCCGGGACAGGGGGCGACACCGGGGCGCTGTATTTT